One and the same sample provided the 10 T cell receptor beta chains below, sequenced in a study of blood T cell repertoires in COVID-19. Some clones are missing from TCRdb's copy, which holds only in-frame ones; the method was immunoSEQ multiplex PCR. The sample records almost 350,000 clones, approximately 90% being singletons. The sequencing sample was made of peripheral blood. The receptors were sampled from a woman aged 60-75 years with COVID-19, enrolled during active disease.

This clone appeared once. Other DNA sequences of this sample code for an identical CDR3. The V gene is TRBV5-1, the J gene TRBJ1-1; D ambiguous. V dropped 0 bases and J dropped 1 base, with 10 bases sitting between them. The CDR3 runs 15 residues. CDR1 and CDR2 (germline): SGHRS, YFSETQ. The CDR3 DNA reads TGCGCCAGCAGCTTGGGTGGGAGTCGGAACACTGAAGCTTTCTTT. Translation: CASSLGGSRNTEAFF.

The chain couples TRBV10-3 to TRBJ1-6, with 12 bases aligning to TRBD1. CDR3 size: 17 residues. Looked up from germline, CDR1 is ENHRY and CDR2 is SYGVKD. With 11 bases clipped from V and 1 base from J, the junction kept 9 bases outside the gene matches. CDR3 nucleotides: TGTGCCTCCACCCAGGGACAGGGGGCTTCCTATAATTCACCCCTCCACTTT. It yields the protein CASTQGQGASYNSPLHF.

The CDR3 region is CASSYDRDAGNTIYF. CDR3 sequence (DNA): TGTGCCAGCAGCTATGACAGGGACGCTGGAAACACCATATATTTT. The chain employs TRBV3-1 (or the pseudogene TRBV3-2) and TRBJ1-3, with 7 nucleotides matching TRBD1. Germline-derived CDR1 and CDR2 are LGHDT and YNNKEL (reference sequence). There are 15 residues in the CDR3. The trim removed 5 bases at V and 2 bases at J, leaving 6 bases unmatched.

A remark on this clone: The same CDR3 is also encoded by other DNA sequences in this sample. The CDR3 DNA follows: TGCGCCAGCAGCCCGGGACAGGGGGCCTACGAGCAGTACTTC. Translated, it gives CASSPGQGAYEQYF. This chain uses TRBV5-1 with TRBJ2-7; 11 bases fit TRBD1. From germline, CDR1 is SGHRS and CDR2 YFSETQ. The trim removed 4 bases at V and 2 bases at J, leaving 2 bases unmatched. This CDR3 has 14 amino acids.

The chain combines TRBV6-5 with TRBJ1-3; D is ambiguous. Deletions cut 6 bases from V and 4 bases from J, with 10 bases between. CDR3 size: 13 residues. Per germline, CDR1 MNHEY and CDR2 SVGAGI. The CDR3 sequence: CASSLSWGNTIYF. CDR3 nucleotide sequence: TGTGCCAGCAGCCTATCGTGGGGAAACACCATATATTTT.

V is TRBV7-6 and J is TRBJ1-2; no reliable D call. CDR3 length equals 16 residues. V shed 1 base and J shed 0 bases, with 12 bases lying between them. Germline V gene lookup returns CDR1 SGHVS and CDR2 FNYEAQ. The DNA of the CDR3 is TGTGCCAGCAGCTTAGACACAGCTCGAGCTAACTATGGCTACACCTTC. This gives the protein CASSLDTARANYGYTF.

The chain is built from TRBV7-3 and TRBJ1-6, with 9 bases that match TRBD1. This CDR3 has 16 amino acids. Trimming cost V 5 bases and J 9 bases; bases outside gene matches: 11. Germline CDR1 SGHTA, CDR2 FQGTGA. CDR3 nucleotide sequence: TGTGCCAGCAGCGTACCCCGGGACAGGGAGGGTTCACCCCTCCACTTT. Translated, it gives CASSVPRDREGSPLHF.

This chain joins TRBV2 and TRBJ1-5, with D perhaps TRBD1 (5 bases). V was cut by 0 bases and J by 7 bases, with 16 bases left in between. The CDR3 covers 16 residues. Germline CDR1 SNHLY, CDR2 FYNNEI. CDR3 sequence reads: CASSEALPGGLQPQHF. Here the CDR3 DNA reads TGTGCCAGCAGTGAAGCGCTTCCGGGGGGATTACAGCCCCAGCATTTT.

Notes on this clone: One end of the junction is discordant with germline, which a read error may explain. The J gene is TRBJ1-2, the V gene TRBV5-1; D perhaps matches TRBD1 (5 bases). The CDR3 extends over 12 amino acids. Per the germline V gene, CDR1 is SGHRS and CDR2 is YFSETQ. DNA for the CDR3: TGCGCCAGCAGCTTGGAATTTAGGGGTAAAAGCTTC. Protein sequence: CASSLEFRGKSF. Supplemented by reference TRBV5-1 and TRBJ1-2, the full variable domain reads KAGVTQTPRYLIKTRGQQVTLSCSPISGHRSVSWYQQTPGQGLQFLFEYFSETQRNKGNFPGRFSGRQFSNSRSEMNVSTLELGDSALYLCASSLEFRGKSFGSGTRLTVV.

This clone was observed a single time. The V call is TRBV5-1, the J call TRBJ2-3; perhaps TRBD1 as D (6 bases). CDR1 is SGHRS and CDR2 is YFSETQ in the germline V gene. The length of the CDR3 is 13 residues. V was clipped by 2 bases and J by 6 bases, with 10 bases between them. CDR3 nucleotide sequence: TGCGCCAGCAGCTTCCCAGGGGAGGATACGCAGTATTTT. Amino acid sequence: CASSFPGEDTQYF. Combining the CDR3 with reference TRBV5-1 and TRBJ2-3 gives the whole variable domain KAGVTQTPRYLIKTRGQQVTLSCSPISGHRSVSWYQQTPGQGLQFLFEYFSETQRNKGNFPGRFSGRQFSNSRSEMNVSTLELGDSALYLCASSFPGEDTQYFGPGTRLTVL.